This T cell receptor (beta chain) emerged from a study of T cell clonotyping in hematopoietic cell transplantation. Profiled with immunoSEQ multiplex PCR; TCRdb holds only in-frame clones, not every one. In the table there are tens of thousands of clones, around 94% of which are singletons. The CDR3 consists of 15 residues. Germline V gene lookup returns CDR1 MRHNA and CDR2 SNTAGT. J gave up 2 bases and V 6 bases, and 5 bases lay outside the gene matches. The sample was peripheral blood mononuclear cells. The sequence was obtained from a woman in her forties or fifties in good health. Some clones in this sample may be carry-over from other donors' samples. V usage is TRBV6-4 and J usage is TRBJ2-3, with TRBD2 matching 10 bases. CDR3 sequence reads: CASSRTSGNTDTQYF. CDR3 nucleotide sequence: TGTGCCAGCAGCAGGACTAGCGGAAACACAGATACGCAGTATTTT.